This T cell receptor beta chain stems from a study of siplizumab effects on memory and regulatory T cells (dated by TCRdb to about 2019). With respect to the entire study: The effect of the anti-CD2 antibody siplizumab on alloreactive T-cell subsets was examined in allogeneic mixed lymphocyte reactions constructed from human PBMCs. Results the study describes overall, beyond this receptor: Unstimulated naive T cells appeared to be more diverse than memory T cells, and naive cells seemed to make a substantial contribution to the alloresponse. Whether proliferating Tregs from siplizumab cultures were suppressive was not functionally confirmed. Siplizumab significantly lowered the cumulative frequency of alloreactive sequences that could be traced to unstimulated CD4+ memory T cells. Among mappable alloreactive CD4+ clones, an average Treg-derived fraction of 68.8% was observed with siplizumab, compared with approximately 25% in control reactions. Roughly 80-97% of proliferating CD4+ or CD8+ clones could not be assigned a naive or memory phenotype. Because sequences below about 10^-5 frequency were poorly captured, only a minor fraction of alloreactive clones could be mapped to unstimulated subsets.

The CDR3 starts with the cysteine, ends with the phenylalanine, and has 19 residues. The only DNA kept is the CDR3, 57 bases in frame from the first base. Relative to germline, V is missing 1 base and J is missing 1 base, with 9 bases of the junction outside any gene match. CDR1 LGHNA and CDR2 YNFKEQ are derived from the germline V gene. Libraries were constructed by the immunoSEQ multiplex PCR assay. Roughly 10^5 TCR templates per sample were assayed on the deep sequencing platform. Genomic DNA extracted from sorted T cells was used for TCRbeta CDR3 sequencing. The original pipeline was this. Clonal analysis of TCRbeta CDR3 data was done in the R programming language. Comparing unstimulated samples against CFSE-low samples taken after the reaction was how alloreactive CD4+ and CD8+ clones were defined. By matching sequences to the repertoires of sorted unstimulated Treg and non-Treg cells, each alloreactive CD4+ clone was assigned a regulatory or non-regulatory origin. TCRdb mirrors the immuneACCESS table, restricted to in-frame sequences. Some clones are absent from its copies; in checked studies, under half trace to an unresolved V gene, and the reason for the others is unknown. V and J calls and clone size are those listed in that table; D and trimming were worked out from the DNA. The sample records 100,000 to 110,000 clones, 75% to 95% of which are singletons. 0.14% to 0.15% of the sample is held by the ten biggest clonotypes.

TCRbeta CDR3 sequencing was performed on sorted unstimulated T cells and on proliferating T cells recovered from mixed lymphocyte reactions. Fresh whole blood from some eleven HLA-typed healthy donors was used to isolate PBMCs. This clone has just one count. Its target antigen remains unknown. There are no base qualities to consult, and no much larger clone falls within one base. Recombination linked TRBV4-2 to TRBJ1-4; 10 bases in the middle match TRBD1. The TCR comes from a human donor in good health. The sample was CD4+ T cells sorted from blood. The CDR3 protein: CASSQVPGTGEGTNEKLFF. The DNA sequence is TGTGCCAGCAGCCAAGTCCCCGGGACAGGGGAGGGAACTAATGAAAAACTGTTTTTT.